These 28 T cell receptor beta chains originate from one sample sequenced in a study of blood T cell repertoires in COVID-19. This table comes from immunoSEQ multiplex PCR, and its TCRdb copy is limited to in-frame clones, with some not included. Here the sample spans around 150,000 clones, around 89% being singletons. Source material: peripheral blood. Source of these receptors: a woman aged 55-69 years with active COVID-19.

CDR3 in amino acids: CASSQDTYGYTF. CDR3 DNA: TGCGCCAGCAGCCAAGATACATATGGCTACACCTTC. This chain connects TRBV4-1 to TRBJ1-2; D remains unclear. The germline V gene encodes CDR1 MGHRA and CDR2 YSYEKL. This CDR3 has 12 residues. Trimming removed 0 bases at V and 5 bases at J, with 4 bases between.

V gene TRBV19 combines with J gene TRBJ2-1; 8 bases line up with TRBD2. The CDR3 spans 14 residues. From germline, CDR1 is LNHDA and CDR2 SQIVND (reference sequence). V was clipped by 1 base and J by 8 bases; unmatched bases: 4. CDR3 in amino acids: CASSIAGTSDEQFF. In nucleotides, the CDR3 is TGTGCCAGTAGTATAGCCGGGACTAGTGATGAGCAGTTCTTC.

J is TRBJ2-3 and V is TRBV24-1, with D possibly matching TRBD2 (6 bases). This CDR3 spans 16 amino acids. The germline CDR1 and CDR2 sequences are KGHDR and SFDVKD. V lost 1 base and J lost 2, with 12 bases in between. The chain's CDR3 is CATSDFGTGDTDTQYF. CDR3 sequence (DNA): TGTGCCACCAGTGATTTCGGGACGGGGGACACAGATACGCAGTATTTT.

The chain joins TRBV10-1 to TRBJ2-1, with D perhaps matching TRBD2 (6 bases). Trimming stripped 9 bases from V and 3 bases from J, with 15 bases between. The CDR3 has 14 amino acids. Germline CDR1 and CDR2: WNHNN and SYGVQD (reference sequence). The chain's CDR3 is CASLTGLDYNEQFF. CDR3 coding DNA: TGCGCCAGTCTGACGGGACTCGACTACAATGAGCAGTTCTTC.

CDR3 in DNA: TGTGCCAGCAGCCACAGGGGGCTCGGGGAGCTGTTTTTT. Protein sequence: CASSHRGLGELFF. The rearrangement joins TRBV28 to TRBJ2-2; 9 bases map to TRBD1. The V and J ends lost 6 bases and 7 bases, in that order; junction bases with no gene match: 3. Germline values: CDR1 MDHEN, CDR2 SYDVKM. The CDR3 is made up of 13 amino acids. The full variable domain, in which reference TRBV28 and TRBJ2-2 provide the parts outside the CDR3, is DVKVTQSSRYLVKRTGEKVFLECVQDMDHENMFWYRQDPGLGLRLIYFSYDVKMKEKGDIPEGYSVSREKKERFSLILESASTNQTSMYLCASSHRGLGELFFGEGSRLTVL.

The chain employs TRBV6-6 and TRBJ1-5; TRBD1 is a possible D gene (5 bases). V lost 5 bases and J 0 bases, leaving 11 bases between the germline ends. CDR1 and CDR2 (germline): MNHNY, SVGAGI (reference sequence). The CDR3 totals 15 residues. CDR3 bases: TGTGCCAGCAGTCAAGGGGATTATAGCAATCAGCCCCAGCATTTT. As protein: CASSQGDYSNQPQHF.

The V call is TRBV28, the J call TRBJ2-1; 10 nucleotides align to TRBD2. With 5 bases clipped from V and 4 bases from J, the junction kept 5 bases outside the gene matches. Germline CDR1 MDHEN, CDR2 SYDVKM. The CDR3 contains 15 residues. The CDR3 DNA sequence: TGTGCCAGCAGTCCTACTAGCGGGATTTACAATGAGCAGTTCTTC. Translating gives CASSPTSGIYNEQFF. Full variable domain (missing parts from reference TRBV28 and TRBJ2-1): DVKVTQSSRYLVKRTGEKVFLECVQDMDHENMFWYRQDPGLGLRLIYFSYDVKMKEKGDIPEGYSVSREKKERFSLILESASTNQTSMYLCASSPTSGIYNEQFFGPGTRLTVL.

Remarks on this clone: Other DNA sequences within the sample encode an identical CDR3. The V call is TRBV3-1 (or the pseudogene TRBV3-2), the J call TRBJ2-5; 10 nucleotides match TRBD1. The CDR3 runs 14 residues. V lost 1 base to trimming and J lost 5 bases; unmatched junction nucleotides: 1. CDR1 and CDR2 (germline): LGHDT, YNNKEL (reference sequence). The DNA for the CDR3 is TGTGCCAGCAGCCAAGGGACAGGGGGGGAGACCCAGTACTTC. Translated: CASSQGTGGETQYF.

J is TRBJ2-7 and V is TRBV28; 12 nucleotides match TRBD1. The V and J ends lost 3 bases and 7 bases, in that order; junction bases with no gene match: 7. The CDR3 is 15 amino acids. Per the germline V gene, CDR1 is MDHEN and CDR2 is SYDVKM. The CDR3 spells CASSFTGQGAHEQYF. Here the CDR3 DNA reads TGTGCCAGCAGTTTCACGGGACAGGGGGCGCATGAGCAGTACTTC.

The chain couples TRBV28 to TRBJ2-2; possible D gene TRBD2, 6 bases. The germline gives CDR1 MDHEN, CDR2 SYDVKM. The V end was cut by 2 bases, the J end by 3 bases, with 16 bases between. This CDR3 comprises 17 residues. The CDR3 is CASSLNYGGLYTGELFF. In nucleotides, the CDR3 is TGTGCCAGCAGTTTAAATTATGGGGGGTTATACACCGGGGAGCTGTTTTTT.

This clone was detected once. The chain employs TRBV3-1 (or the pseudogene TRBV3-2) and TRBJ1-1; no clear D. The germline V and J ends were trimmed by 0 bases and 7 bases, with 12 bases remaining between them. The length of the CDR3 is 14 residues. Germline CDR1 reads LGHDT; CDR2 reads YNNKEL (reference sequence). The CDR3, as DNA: TGTGCCAGCAGCCAAGAAGTAACGGCGGGTGAAGCTTTCTTT. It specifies CASSQEVTAGEAFF.

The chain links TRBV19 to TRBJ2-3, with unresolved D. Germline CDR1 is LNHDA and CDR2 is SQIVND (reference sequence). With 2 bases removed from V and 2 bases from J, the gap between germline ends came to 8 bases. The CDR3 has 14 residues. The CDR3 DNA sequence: TGTGCCAGTAGTATACAGGAAGCCACAGATACGCAGTATTTT. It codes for CASSIQEATDTQYF.

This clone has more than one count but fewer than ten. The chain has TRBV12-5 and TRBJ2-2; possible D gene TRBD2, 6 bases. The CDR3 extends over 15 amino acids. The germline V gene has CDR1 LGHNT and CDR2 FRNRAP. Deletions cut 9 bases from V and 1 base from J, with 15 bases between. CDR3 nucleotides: TGTGCTAGCGCAGTCGGGGGTTTGAACACCGGGGAGCTGTTTTTT. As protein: CASAVGGLNTGELFF.

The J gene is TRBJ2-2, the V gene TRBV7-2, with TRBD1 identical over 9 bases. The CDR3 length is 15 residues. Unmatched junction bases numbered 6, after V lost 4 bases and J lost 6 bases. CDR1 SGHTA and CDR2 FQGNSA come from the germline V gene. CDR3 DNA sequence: TGTGCCAGCAGCTGGGGGGACAGGGAGGCCGGGGAGCTGTTTTTT. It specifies CASSWGDREAGELFF. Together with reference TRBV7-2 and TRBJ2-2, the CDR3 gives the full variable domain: GAGVSQSPSNKVTEKGKDVELRCDPISGHTALYWYRQSLGQGLEFLIYFQGNSAPDKSGLPSDRFSAERTGGSVSTLTIQRTQQEDSAVYLCASSWGDREAGELFFGEGSRLTVL.

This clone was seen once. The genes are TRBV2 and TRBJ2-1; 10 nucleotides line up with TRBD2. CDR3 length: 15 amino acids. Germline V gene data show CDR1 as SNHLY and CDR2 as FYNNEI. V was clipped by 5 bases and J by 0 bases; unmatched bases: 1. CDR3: CASSLAGGSYNEQFF. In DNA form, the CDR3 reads TGTGCCAGCAGTTTAGCGGGGGGCTCCTACAATGAGCAGTTCTTC.

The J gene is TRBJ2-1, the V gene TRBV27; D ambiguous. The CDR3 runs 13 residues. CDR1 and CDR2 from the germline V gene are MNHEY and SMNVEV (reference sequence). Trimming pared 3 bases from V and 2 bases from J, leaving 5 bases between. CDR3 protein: CASSFQAYNEQFF. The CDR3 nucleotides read TGTGCCAGCAGTTTCCAGGCCTACAATGAGCAGTTCTTC.

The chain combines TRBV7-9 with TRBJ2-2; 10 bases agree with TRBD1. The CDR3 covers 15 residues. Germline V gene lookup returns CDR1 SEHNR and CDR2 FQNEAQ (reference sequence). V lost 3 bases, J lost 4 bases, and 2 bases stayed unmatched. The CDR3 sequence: CASSLGTGATGELFF. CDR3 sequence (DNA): TGTGCCAGCAGCTTGGGGACAGGGGCCACCGGGGAGCTGTTTTTT.

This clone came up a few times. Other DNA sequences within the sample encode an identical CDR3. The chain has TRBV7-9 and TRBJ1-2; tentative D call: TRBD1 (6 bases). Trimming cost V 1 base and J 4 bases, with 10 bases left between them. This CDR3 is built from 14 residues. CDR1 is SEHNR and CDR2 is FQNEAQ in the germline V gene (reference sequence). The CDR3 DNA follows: TGTGCCAGCAGCTTAGGGCAGGGGAGCTATGGCTACACCTTC. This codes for CASSLGQGSYGYTF.

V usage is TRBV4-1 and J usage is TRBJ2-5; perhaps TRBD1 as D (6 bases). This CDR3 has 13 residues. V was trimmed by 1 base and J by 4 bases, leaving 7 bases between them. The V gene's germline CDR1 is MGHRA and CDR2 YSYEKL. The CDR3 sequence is CASSQAGAETQYF. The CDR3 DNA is TGCGCCAGCAGCCAAGCAGGGGCAGAGACCCAGTACTTC.

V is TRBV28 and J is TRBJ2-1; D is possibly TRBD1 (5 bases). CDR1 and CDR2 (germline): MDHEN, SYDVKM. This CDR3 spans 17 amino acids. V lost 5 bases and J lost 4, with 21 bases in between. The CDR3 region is CASSRSHLRVPYNEQFF. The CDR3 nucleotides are TGTGCCAGCAGTCGAAGCCACCTCAGGGTCCCTTACAATGAGCAGTTCTTC. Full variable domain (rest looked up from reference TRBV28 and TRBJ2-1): DVKVTQSSRYLVKRTGEKVFLECVQDMDHENMFWYRQDPGLGLRLIYFSYDVKMKEKGDIPEGYSVSREKKERFSLILESASTNQTSMYLCASSRSHLRVPYNEQFFGPGTRLTVL.

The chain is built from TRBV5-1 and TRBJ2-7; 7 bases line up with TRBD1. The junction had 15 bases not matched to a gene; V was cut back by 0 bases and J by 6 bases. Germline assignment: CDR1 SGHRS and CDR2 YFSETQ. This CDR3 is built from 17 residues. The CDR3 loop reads CASSLEMGQPASSEQYF. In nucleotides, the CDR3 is TGCGCCAGCAGCTTGGAAATGGGACAGCCAGCCTCATCCGAGCAGTACTTC.

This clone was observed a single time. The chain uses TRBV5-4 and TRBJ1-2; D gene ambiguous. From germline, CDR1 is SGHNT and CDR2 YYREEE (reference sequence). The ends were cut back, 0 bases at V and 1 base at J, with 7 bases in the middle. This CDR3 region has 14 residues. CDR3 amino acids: CASSLDGLNYGYTF. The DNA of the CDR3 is TGTGCCAGCAGCTTGGATGGCCTTAACTATGGCTACACCTTC.

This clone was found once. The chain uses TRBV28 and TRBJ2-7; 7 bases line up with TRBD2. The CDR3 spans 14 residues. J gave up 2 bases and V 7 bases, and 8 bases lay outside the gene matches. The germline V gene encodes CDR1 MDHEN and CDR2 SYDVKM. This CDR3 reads CASNGGGKAYEQYF. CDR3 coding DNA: TGTGCCAGCAACGGCGGGGGAAAGGCCTACGAGCAGTACTTC.

The CDR3 region is CASSVTIGNSNTGELFF. The CDR3 DNA follows: TGTGCCAGCAGCGTAACTATCGGGAACTCGAACACCGGGGAGCTGTTTTTT. The chain links TRBV9 to TRBJ2-2; D is possibly TRBD2 (5 bases). Germline CDR1 and CDR2: SGDLS and YYNGEE. CDR3 length: 17 residues. V was clipped by 1 base and J by 0 bases, with 13 bases between them.

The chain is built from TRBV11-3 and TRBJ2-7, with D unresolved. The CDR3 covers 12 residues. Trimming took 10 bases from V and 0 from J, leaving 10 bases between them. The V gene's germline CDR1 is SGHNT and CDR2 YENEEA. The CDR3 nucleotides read TGTGCCACATCTACGAGCTCCTACGAGCAGTACTTC. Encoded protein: CATSTSSYEQYF.

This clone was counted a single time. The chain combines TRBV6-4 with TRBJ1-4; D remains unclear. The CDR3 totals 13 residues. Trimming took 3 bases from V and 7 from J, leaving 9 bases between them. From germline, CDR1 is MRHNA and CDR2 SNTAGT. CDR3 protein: CASSDEFGEKLFF. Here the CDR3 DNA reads TGTGCCAGCAGTGATGAGTTTGGTGAAAAACTGTTTTTT.

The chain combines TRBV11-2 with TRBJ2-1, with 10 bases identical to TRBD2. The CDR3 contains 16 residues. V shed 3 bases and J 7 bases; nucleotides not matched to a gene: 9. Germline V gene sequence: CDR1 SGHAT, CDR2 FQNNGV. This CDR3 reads CASSFPSGSVVNEQFF. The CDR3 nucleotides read TGTGCCAGCAGCTTTCCTAGCGGGAGTGTGGTAAATGAGCAGTTCTTC.

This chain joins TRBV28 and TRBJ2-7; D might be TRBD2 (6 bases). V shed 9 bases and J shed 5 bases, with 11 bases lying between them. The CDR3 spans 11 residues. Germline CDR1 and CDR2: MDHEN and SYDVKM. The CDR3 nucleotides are TGTGCCAGTACGGGAGCCCACGAGCAGTACTTC. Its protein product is CASTGAHEQYF.